The 3 T cell receptor beta chains in this list originate from one sample, sequenced in a study of cytomegalovirus exposure and HLA in healthy donors. Assay: immunoSEQ multiplex PCR; the TCRdb copy retains only in-frame clones and omits some. The repertoire includes 200,000 to 300,000 clones, 80% to 90% of them detected once, and less than 3% sits in the top ten. Sequencing used PBMCs. These receptor sequences come from a man younger than 35 in good health and CMV-seronegative.

This clone showed up just once. The chain links TRBV2 to TRBJ2-5; TRBD2 agrees at 10 bases. Trimming at V came to 10 bases and at J to 2 bases, leaving 4 bases not matched to a gene. Germline V gene data show CDR1 as SNHLY and CDR2 as FYNNEI. The CDR3 consists of 13 residues. The CDR3 protein is CATDSGGQETQYF. Here the CDR3 DNA reads TGTGCCACCGATAGCGGGGGGCAAGAGACCCAGTACTTC.

The chain joins TRBV7-3 to TRBJ2-1; D remains unclear. V was pared by 1 base and J by 7 bases, with 8 bases between. Germline-derived CDR1 and CDR2 are SGHTA and FQGTGA. This CDR3 region has 13 residues. The CDR3 region is CASSLNRVNEQFF. For the CDR3, the DNA is TGTGCCAGCAGCTTAAATCGGGTGAATGAGCAGTTCTTC.

The chain employs TRBV5-1 and TRBJ1-2, with no clear D. The germline CDR1 and CDR2 sequences are SGHRS and YFSETQ. This CDR3 is 15 amino acids long. The V and J ends lost 0 bases and 3 bases respectively, with 12 bases between them. The CDR3 protein is CASSLGSAGHYGYTF. CDR3 bases: TGCGCCAGCAGCTTGGGGTCGGCAGGCCACTATGGCTACACCTTC.